This T cell receptor beta chain emerged from a study of blood T cell repertoires in COVID-19. Study overall: Samples of COVID-19 (acute and convalescent) were obtained from the United States, Italy and Spain. The analysed material was cDNA or gDNA that came from T cells, B-cell-depleted T cells, or PBMCs.

CDR1 and CDR2 (germline): MNHEY, SVGAGI. Trimming removed 7 bases from V and 10 bases from J; junction bases left unmatched: 9. This CDR3 spans 12 amino acids. As handled by the study authors: Amplification of reference gene primers provided the estimated nucleated cell counts. The assay was immunoSEQ multiplex PCR, and TCRdb's table has in-frame clones only and misses some. The DNA gave D and trimming, while V, J and clone size come from that table. The sample consists of roughly 100,000 clones, around 94% of them appearing once. This clonotype was obtained from a man over 45 with active COVID-19. Sequencing was performed on peripheral blood. The genes are TRBV6-5 and TRBJ1-1; 7 bases match TRBD1. The CDR3 region has the DNA TGTGCCAGCAAAAATGACAGGGCGCGAGCTTTCTTT. This codes for CASKNDRARAFF.